This T cell receptor (beta chain) derives from a study of type 1 regulatory T cells. Looking at the study overall: This in vitro CD4 product, T-allo10, is enriched for Tr1 cells and alloantigen-specific.

A remark on this clonotype: No antigen is known for it.

With 6 bases clipped from V and 0 bases from J, the junction kept 7 bases outside the gene matches. Looked up from germline, CDR1 is SGHRS and CDR2 is YFSETQ. The length of the CDR3 is 15 residues. MiXCR, run by TCRdb on the reads, gives a single entry per CDR3 protein. The repertoire holds about 23,000 distinct CDR3 sequences, approximately 51% seen once, with more than 4% in the top ten. This sequence originates from a human donor in good health. Material: cultured T cells, either the whole culture or a sorted T cell fraction (not recorded which). The rearrangement uses TRBV5-1 and TRBJ1-2; 8 positions agree with TRBD1. The DNA for the CDR3 is TGCGCCAGCAATCCGGGACAGGTAGCTAACTATGGCTACACCTTC. As protein: CASNPGQVANYGYTF.